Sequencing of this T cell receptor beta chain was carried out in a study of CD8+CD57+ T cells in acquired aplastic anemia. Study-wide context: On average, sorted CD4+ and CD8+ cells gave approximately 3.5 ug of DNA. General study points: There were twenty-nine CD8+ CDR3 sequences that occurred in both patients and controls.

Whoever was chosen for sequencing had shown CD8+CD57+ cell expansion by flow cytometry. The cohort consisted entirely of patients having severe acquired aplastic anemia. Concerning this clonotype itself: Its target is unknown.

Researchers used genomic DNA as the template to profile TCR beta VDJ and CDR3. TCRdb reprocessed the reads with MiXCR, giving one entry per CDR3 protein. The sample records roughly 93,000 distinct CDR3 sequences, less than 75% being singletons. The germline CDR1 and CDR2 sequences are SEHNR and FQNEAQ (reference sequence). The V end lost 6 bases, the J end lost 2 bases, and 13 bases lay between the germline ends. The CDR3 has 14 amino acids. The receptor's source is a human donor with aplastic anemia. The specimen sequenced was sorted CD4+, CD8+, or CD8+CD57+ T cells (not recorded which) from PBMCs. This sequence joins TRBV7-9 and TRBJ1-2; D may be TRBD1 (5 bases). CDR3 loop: CASSSPGPNYGYTF. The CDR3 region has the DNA TGTGCCAGCAGTTCTCCGGGACCAAACTATGGCTACACCTTC.